This T cell receptor beta chain was profiled in a study of cytomegalovirus exposure and HLA in healthy donors. In the study overall: T cells numbering approximately 170 million yielded some 110 million unique TCR beta sequences in an earlier analysis.

The PCR used 60 Vbeta and 13 Jbeta primers. Only in-frame clones appear in the TCRdb table, and some are missing; sequencing was by immunoSEQ multiplex PCR. Among under 150,000 clones listed, under 85% were seen once. On this clone itself: Its specificity is unknown.

This CDR3 has 16 residues. The germline gives CDR1 SEHNR, CDR2 FQNEAQ (reference sequence). Trimming at V came to 1 base and at J to 6 bases, leaving 9 bases not matched to a gene. Findings and limits, study-wide: Data from an earlier analysis indicated that most TCR beta V segments were productive either about 87% or about 30% of the time. It was only CMV serostatus that was available as immune exposure information. The study assumed roughly uniform donor sequencing depth for presence/absence analyses.

This TCR was recovered from a woman aged 45 to 65 in good health and CMV-seropositive. The chain links TRBV7-9 to TRBJ2-3; 8 positions match TRBD2. The sample was PBMCs. The CDR3 nucleotides read TGTGCCAGCAGCTTAGAAGAGAGCAGCGGGAGTGATACGCAGTATTTT. It translates to CASSLEESSGSDTQYF. The full variable domain, with the rest looked up from reference TRBV7-9 and TRBJ2-3, is DTGVSQNPRHKITKRGQNVTFRCDPISEHNRLYWYRQTLGQGPEFLTYFQNEAQLEKSRLLSDRFSAERPKGSFSTLEIQRTEQGDSAMYLCASSLEESSGSDTQYFGPGTRLTVL.